This T cell receptor beta chain was captured in a study of PD-L1 blockade in urothelial cancer. The CDR3 length is 17 residues. Germline V gene data show CDR1 as SGHVS and CDR2 as FQNEAQ. V shed 5 bases, J shed 4 bases, and the junction held 9 bases outside the gene matches. Here immunoSEQ multiplex PCR was the method, and the copy in TCRdb shows in-frame clones only, minus some. The repertoire includes some 51,000 clones, more than 75% of them detected once, and around 15% sits in the top ten. The TCR comes from a man in his sixties with urothelial cancer. The rearrangement joins TRBV7-8 to TRBJ2-3, with 13 bases fitting TRBD2. The sample in question was PBMCs, obtained around atezolizumab (anti-PD-L1) treatment. This CDR3 reads CASSLRTSGGAADTQYF. The CDR3 nucleotides are TGTGCCAGCAGCCTCCGAACTAGCGGGGGGGCGGCAGATACGCAGTATTTT.